A single TCR beta chain is shown here with its context. What it binds is unknown. The data belong to a study of cytomegalovirus exposure and HLA in healthy donors. Study findings and constraints: The authors confirmed in vitro that a few CMV-associated chains were specific for CMV antigens.

It was with 60 Vbeta and 13 Jbeta primers that the PCR ran. Sequencing used immunoSEQ multiplex PCR; TCRdb keeps in-frame clones, though not all of them. The sample contains some 200,000 clones, around 78% of which appear only once. This CDR3 spans 16 amino acids. J gave up 0 bases and V 4 bases, and 8 bases lay outside the gene matches. The germline V gene encodes CDR1 KGHSH and CDR2 LQKENI. This chain connects TRBV18 to TRBJ1-1; 7 positions agree with TRBD1. This TCR came from a young woman in good health and CMV-seropositive. Sequenced input: PBMCs. This CDR3 reads CASSLKTGSMNTEAFF. CDR3 nucleotides: TGTGCCAGCTCACTAAAGACAGGGAGCATGAACACTGAAGCTTTCTTT. Drawing the rest from reference TRBV18 and TRBJ1-1, the complete variable domain is NAGVMQNPRHLVRRRGQEARLRCSPMKGHSHVYWYRQLPEEGLKFMVYLQKENIIDESGMPKERFSAEFPKEGPSILRIQQVVRGDSAAYFCASSLKTGSMNTEAFFGQGTRLTVV.